This T cell receptor (beta chain) was identified during a study of response to subunit inactivated influenza vaccine. Germline assignment: CDR1 DFQATT and CDR2 SNEGSKA (reference sequence). The CDR3 is made up of 14 amino acids. V shed 4 bases, J shed 6 bases, and the junction held 9 bases outside the gene matches. For this clonotype: Its target is not known.

Whole-study results and caveats: Authors suggested each seasonal flu vaccination may recruit only limited numbers of new T cells.

TCRdb redid the calling of the RT-PCR reads with MiXCR, one entry per CDR3 protein. The sample records more than 200,000 distinct CDR3 sequences, 9% to 15% being singletons. The chain combines TRBV20-1 with TRBJ2-5, with 9 positions matching TRBD2. The sequences come from non-naive T cells sorted from PBMCs, collected 14 days before vaccination. The origin of this receptor is a man in his fifties or sixties who received an inactivated influenza vaccine. The CDR3 sequence: CSAKGGGAAKTQYF. The DNA for the CDR3 is TGCAGTGCTAAAGGCGGGGGGGCCGCAAAGACCCAGTACTTC.